Listed below are T cell receptor beta chains from one sample, sequenced in a study of radiotherapy plus CTLA-4 blockade in lung cancer. Sequencing was performed with immunoSEQ multiplex PCR; in TCRdb, only in-frame clones are kept and a portion is missing. The repertoire holds tens of thousands of clones, with roughly 80% as singletons. The sequences come from peripheral blood, collected from a patient treated with radiotherapy plus ipilimumab. Source of these receptors: a human donor with non-small cell lung cancer who had stable disease on radiotherapy plus ipilimumab. Both conserved end residues are part of each CDR3. The D gene is left open where the match is weak. Clone size is not always given. Where it is, it says once, few, many or a class for expanded clones.

D gene,J gene,clone size,V gene,CDR3 protein,CDR3 DNA
.,TRBJ1-1,.,TRBV2,CASRFGREPEAFF,TGTGCCAGCAGGTTCGGACGGGAGCCTGAAGCTTTCTTT
.,TRBJ2-3,.,TRBV5-1,CASSLGPGSYTQYF,TGCGCCAGCAGCTTGGGGCCAGGGTCTTATACGCAGTATTTT
.,TRBJ1-1,.,TRBV10-2,CASSEYTSNTEAFF,TGCGCCAGCAGTGAGTATACGTCGAACACTGAAGCTTTCTTT
TRBD1,TRBJ2-5,.,TRBV15,CATSRAERTGLETQYF,TGTGCCACCAGCAGAGCAGAGAGGACAGGGTTAGAGACCCAGTACTTC
.,TRBJ2-3,once,TRBV10-2,CASSPGGTQYF,TGCGCCAGCAGCCCCGGGGGAACGCAGTATTTT
.,TRBJ1-1,.,TRBV2,CASRKGPNTEAFF,TGTGCCAGCAGGAAAGGGCCGAACACTGAAGCTTTCTTT
.,TRBJ2-7,.,TRBV27,CASSSPRTATYEQYF,TGTGCCAGCAGTTCCCCGCGGACAGCGACCTACGAGCAGTACTTC
.,TRBJ1-6,.,TRBV6-1,CASSDRVYSPLHF,TGTGCCAGCAGTGACAGGGTTTATTCACCCCTCCACTTT
TRBD1,TRBJ1-6,.,TRBV19,CASSPGQGLFDSPLHF,TGTGCCAGTAGTCCCGGACAGGGGCTATTTGATTCACCCCTCCACTTT
.,TRBJ1-1,.,TRBV5-8,CASSPGGGAKAEAFF,TGTGCCAGCAGCCCTGGTGGGGGGGCGAAAGCTGAAGCTTTCTTT
.,TRBJ1-1,.,TRBV2,CASRDSGNTEAFF,TGTGCCAGCAGGGACAGTGGGAACACTGAAGCTTTCTTT
TRBD2,TRBJ2-3,.,TRBV7-3,CASSNGGAGTDTQYF,TGTGCCAGCAGCAACGGGGGGGCGGGCACAGATACGCAGTATTTT
.,TRBJ1-3,.,TRBV7-6,CASSLSRTGTGNTIYF,TGTGCCAGCAGCTTAAGTAGAACAGGGACTGGAAACACCATATATTTT
.,TRBJ1-6,few,TRBV28,CASSLGRATNNSPLHF,TGTGCCAGCAGCTTAGGCAGGGCCACCAATAATTCACCCCTCCACTTT
.,TRBJ2-6,.,TRBV14,CASSPQAGANVLTF,TGTGCCAGCAGCCCTCAGGCTGGGGCCAACGTCCTGACTTTC
TRBD1,TRBJ1-2,.,TRBV6-1,CASSDRTGNGYGYTF,TGTGCCAGCAGTGACCGGACAGGGAACGGGTATGGCTACACCTTC
.,TRBJ2-3,.,TRBV29-1,CSVEDPRGTDTQYF,TGCAGCGTTGAAGATCCGCGGGGCACAGATACGCAGTATTTT
TRBD2,TRBJ2-7,.,TRBV6-6,CASSYSSGGPGEQYF,TGTGCCAGCAGTTACTCGTCGGGAGGCCCTGGCGAGCAGTACTTC
TRBD1,TRBJ2-2,.,TRBV7-8,CASSLEGQGYTGELFF,TGTGCCAGCAGCTTAGAGGGACAGGGGTACACCGGGGAGCTGTTTTTT
TRBD2,TRBJ2-1,.,TRBV10-1,CASSDIAGGLNNEQFF,TGCGCCAGCAGTGATATAGCGGGGGGACTTAACAATGAGCAGTTCTTC
.,TRBJ1-6,.,TRBV6-1,CASSEGQRAPLHF,TGTGCCAGCAGTGAAGGACAGAGGGCCCCCCTCCACTTT
.,TRBJ1-2,.,TRBV9,CASSVDREVNAYGYTF,TGTGCCAGCAGCGTAGACAGGGAAGTTAATGCCTATGGCTACACCTTC
.,TRBJ1-5,.,TRBV7-6,CASSGMGGSNQPQHF,TGTGCCAGCAGCGGGATGGGGGGTAGCAATCAGCCCCAGCATTTT
.,TRBJ1-1,once,TRBV10-1,CASSPRGASNTEAFF,TGCGCCAGCAGTCCCCGGGGGGCTTCGAACACTGAAGCTTTCTTT
TRBD2,TRBJ2-1,.,TRBV11-2,CASSRTSGGARHRFEQFF,TGTGCCAGCAGCAGGACTAGCGGGGGGGCGAGGCATCGCTTTGAGCAGTTCTTC
.,TRBJ2-7,.,TRBV11-2,CASSLAPGSPYEQYF,TGTGCCAGCAGCTTAGCGCCAGGGAGCCCCTACGAGCAGTACTTC
.,TRBJ2-5,once,TRBV15,CATSLSVYQETQYF,TGTGCCACCAGCTTATCGGTGTACCAAGAGACCCAGTACTTC
TRBD1,TRBJ1-2,.,TRBV2,CASSERGQTYGYTF,TGTGCCAGCAGTGAAAGGGGACAGACCTATGGCTACACCTTC
TRBD2,TRBJ2-2,.,TRBV19,CASTPGRGALVVGELFF,TGTGCCAGTACCCCTGGGCGGGGGGCGTTGGTGGTCGGGGAGCTGTTTTTT